This T cell receptor (beta chain) derives from a study of breast tumors, draining lymph nodes, adjacent tissues (dated by TCRdb to the mid-2010s). A note on the overall study: The study compared TCR beta repertoires across tumor, adjacent nontumor tissue and axillary lymph nodes from breast cancer patients. In human breast cancer, the study set out to assess how tumor, surrounding tissue and draining lymph node repertoires relate to one another and whether T cells might be exchanged between them.

Sequencing used an Illumina HiSeq 2000. TCR beta chain libraries were generated by multiplex PCR amplification. High-throughput sequencing was used to analyze the amplified TCR beta chain products. TCRdb trimmed public reads at Q25 via fastp, called clones via MiXCR and kept in-frame beta chains. Here each entry gathers all rows of one CDR3 protein and keeps the most common genes and DNA. Across this sample there are around 250,000 distinct CDR3 sequences, with about 34% seen only once. The biggest ten clones account for approximately 3.5% of the sample. The axillary draining lymph nodes of breast cancer patients were the source of the lymph node samples. Results and caveats for the whole study, not just this receptor: The study presented the conclusion that tumor T cells originate in lymph nodes as consistent with a hypothesis, not as something directly demonstrated. The data were considered consistent with most tumor T cells being derived from the lymph node and subsequently expanding within tumor tissue. Tumor T-cell repertoires showed less diversity than lymph node repertoires and more diversity than nontumor tissue repertoires, and tumor T-cell repertoires showed preferential V and J gene usage. The similarity between tumor and nontumor tissue repertoires was significantly greater in luminal-like breast cancer than in basal-like breast cancer.

CDR1 and CDR2, looked up from the germline V gene, are SGHRS and YFSETQ. CDR3 length: 16 amino acids, cysteine to phenylalanine. Here the CDR3 DNA is all that survives: 48 bases in frame from base 1. V sheds 1 base and J sheds 7 bases, leaving 18 bases between their ends. In the case of this clonotype: Its binding antigen is unknown. It may be a read error: a sequence one base away is much more abundant.

Sample: axillary lymph node tissue. The chain joins TRBV5-1 to TRBJ2-1, with a tentative D call of TRBD1 or TRBD2, each matching 5 bases. The receptor comes from a female donor with breast cancer. Some clones in this sample may be carry-over from other donors' samples. The sequence in DNA is TGCGCCAGCAGCTTGAGTCGTGTCGGGAACAGGAATGAGCAGTTCTTC. It is translated as CASSLSRVGNRNEQFF. The entire variable domain, with the stretches around the CDR3 drawn from the reference TRBV5-1 and TRBJ2-1 proteins, is KAGVTQTPRYLIKTRGQQVTLSCSPISGHRSVSWYQQTPGQGLQFLFEYFSETQRNKGNFPGRFSGRQFSNSRSEMNVSTLELGDSALYLCASSLSRVGNRNEQFFGPGTRLTVL.